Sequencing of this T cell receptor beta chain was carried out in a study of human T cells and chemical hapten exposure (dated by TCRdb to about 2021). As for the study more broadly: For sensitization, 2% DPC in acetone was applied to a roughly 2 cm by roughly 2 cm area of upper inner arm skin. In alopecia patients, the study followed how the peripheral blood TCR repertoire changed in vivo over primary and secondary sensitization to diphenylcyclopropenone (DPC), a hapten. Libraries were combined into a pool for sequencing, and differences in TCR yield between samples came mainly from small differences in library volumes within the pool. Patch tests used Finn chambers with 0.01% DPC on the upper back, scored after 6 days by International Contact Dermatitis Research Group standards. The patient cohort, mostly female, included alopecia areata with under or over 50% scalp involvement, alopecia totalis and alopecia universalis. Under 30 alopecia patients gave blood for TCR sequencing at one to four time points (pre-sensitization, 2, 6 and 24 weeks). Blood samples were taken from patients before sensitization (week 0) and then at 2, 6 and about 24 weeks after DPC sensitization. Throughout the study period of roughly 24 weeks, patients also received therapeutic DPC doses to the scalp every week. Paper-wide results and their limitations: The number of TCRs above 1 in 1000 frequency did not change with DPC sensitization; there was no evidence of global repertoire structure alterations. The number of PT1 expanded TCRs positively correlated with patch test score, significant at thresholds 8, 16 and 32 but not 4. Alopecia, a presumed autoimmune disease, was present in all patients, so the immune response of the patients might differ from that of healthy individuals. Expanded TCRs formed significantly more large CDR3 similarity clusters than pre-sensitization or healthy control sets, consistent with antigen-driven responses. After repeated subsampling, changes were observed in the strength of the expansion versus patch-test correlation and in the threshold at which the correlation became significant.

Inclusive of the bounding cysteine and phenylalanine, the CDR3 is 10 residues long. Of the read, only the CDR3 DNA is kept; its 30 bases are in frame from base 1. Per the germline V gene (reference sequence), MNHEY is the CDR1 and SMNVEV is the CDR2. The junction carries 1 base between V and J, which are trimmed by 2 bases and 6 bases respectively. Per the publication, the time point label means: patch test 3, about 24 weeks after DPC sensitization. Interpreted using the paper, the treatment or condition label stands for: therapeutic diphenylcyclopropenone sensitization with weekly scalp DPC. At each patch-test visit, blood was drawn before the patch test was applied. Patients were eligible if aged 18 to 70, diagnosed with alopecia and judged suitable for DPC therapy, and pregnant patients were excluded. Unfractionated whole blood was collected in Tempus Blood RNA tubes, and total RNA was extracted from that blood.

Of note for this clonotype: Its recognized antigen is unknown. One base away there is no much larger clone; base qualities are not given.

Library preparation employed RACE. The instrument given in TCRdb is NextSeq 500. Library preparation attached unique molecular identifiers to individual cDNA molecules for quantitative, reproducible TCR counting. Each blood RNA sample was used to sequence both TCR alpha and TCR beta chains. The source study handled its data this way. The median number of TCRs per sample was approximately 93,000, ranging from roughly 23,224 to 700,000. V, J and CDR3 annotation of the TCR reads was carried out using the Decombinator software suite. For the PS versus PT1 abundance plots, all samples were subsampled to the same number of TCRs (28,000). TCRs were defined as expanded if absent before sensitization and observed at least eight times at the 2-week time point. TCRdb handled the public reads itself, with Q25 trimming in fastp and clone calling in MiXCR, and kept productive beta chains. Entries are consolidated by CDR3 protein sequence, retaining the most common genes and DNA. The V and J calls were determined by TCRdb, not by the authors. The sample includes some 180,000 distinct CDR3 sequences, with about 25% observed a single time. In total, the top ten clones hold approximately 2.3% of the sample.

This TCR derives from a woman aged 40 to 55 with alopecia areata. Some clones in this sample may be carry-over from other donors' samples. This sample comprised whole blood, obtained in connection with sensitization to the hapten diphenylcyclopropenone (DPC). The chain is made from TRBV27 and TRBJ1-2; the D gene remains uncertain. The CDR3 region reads CASSLDGYTF. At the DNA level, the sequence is TGTGCCAGCAGTTTAGATGGCTACACCTTC.